The rows below give T cell receptor beta chains drawn from one sample of a study of blood T cell repertoires in COVID-19. Only in-frame clones appear in the TCRdb table, and some are missing; sequencing was by immunoSEQ multiplex PCR. Among 200,000 or so clones listed, roughly 79% were seen once. The sample was peripheral blood. Receptors originate from an elderly woman with COVID-19, enrolled during active disease. Each CDR3 is given with its conserved first and last residue. Fields, in order: V gene, clone size, D gene, J gene, CDR3 protein, CDR3 DNA. A D gene is named only where the DNA matches it firmly. Clone size, where shown, is once, few, many, or a class for clones that have expanded.

V gene: TRBV7-2
clone size: .
D gene: TRBD1
J gene: TRBJ2-7
CDR3 protein: CASSLMGQGASYEQYF
CDR3 DNA: TGTGCCAGCAGCTTAATGGGACAGGGGGCGTCCTACGAGCAGTACTTC

V gene: TRBV5-1
clone size: .
D gene: TRBD1
J gene: TRBJ1-2
CDR3 protein: CASSLAAGTGGYGYTF
CDR3 DNA: TGCGCCAGCAGCTTGGCCGCGGGGACAGGGGGCTATGGCTACACCTTC

V gene: TRBV18
clone size: .
D gene: TRBD1
J gene: TRBJ1-4
CDR3 protein: CASSPTQGASEKLFF
CDR3 DNA: TGTGCCAGCTCACCAACACAGGGGGCAAGTGAAAAACTGTTTTTT

V gene: TRBV9
clone size: .
D gene: TRBD1
J gene: TRBJ2-1
CDR3 protein: CASSEGQGTGNEQFF
CDR3 DNA: TGTGCCAGCAGCGAGGGACAGGGTACGGGAAATGAGCAGTTCTTC

V gene: TRBV6-5
clone size: .
D gene: .
J gene: TRBJ2-1
CDR3 protein: CASSYGQGYNEQFF
CDR3 DNA: TGTGCCAGCAGTTACGGGCAGGGGTACAATGAGCAGTTCTTC

V gene: TRBV5-6
clone size: .
D gene: TRBD1
J gene: TRBJ2-5
CDR3 protein: CASSPPRGNKETQYF
CDR3 DNA: TGTGCCAGCAGCCCCCCCAGGGGGAATAAAGAGACCCAGTACTTC

V gene: TRBV5-1
clone size: .
D gene: TRBD1
J gene: TRBJ1-2
CDR3 protein: CASSFTTGGGLGGYTF
CDR3 DNA: TGCGCCAGCAGCTTTACAACAGGGGGCGGATTAGGCGGCTACACCTTC

V gene: TRBV4-3
clone size: once
D gene: .
J gene: TRBJ1-1
CDR3 protein: CASSLDSGVTGEAFF
CDR3 DNA: TGCGCCAGCAGCCTCGACTCAGGGGTCACGGGTGAAGCTTTCTTT

V gene: TRBV11-2
clone size: .
D gene: TRBD2
J gene: TRBJ2-3
CDR3 protein: CASSFLAGGSTDTQYF
CDR3 DNA: TGTGCCAGCAGCTTCCTAGCGGGGGGATCCACAGATACGCAGTATTTT

V gene: TRBV9
clone size: .
D gene: .
J gene: TRBJ2-1
CDR3 protein: CASSVGQGPENEQFF
CDR3 DNA: TGTGCCAGCAGCGTAGGTCAGGGGCCTGAGAATGAGCAGTTCTTC

V gene: TRBV6-1
clone size: .
D gene: TRBD1
J gene: TRBJ2-7
CDR3 protein: CASSTPDRGPYEQYF
CDR3 DNA: TGTGCCAGCAGCACACCGGACAGGGGTCCCTACGAGCAGTACTTC

V gene: TRBV6-5
clone size: .
D gene: TRBD2
J gene: TRBJ2-1
CDR3 protein: CASSRTRAYNEQFF
CDR3 DNA: TGTGCCAGCAGCCGGACTAGAGCCTACAATGAGCAGTTCTTC

V gene: TRBV5-8
clone size: .
D gene: .
J gene: TRBJ1-1
CDR3 protein: CASSLFGGNTEAFF
CDR3 DNA: TGTGCCAGCAGCTTGTTCGGGGGGAACACTGAAGCTTTCTTT

V gene: TRBV6-5
clone size: .
D gene: TRBD2
J gene: TRBJ2-2
CDR3 protein: CASSYLGLAITGELFF
CDR3 DNA: TGTGCCAGCAGTTATCTAGGACTAGCGATCACCGGGGAGCTGTTTTTT

V gene: TRBV25-1
clone size: .
D gene: .
J gene: TRBJ2-2
CDR3 protein: CASSELVGRGGTGELFF
CDR3 DNA: TGTGCCAGCAGTGAATTAGTGGGCAGGGGAGGGACCGGGGAGCTGTTTTTT

V gene: TRBV28
clone size: many
D gene: .
J gene: TRBJ1-2
CDR3 protein: CASRAGYGYTF
CDR3 DNA: TGTGCCAGCAGAGCAGGTTATGGCTACACCTTC

V gene: TRBV5-4
clone size: .
D gene: .
J gene: TRBJ1-5
CDR3 protein: CASSLDGSSDQPQHF
CDR3 DNA: TGTGCCAGCAGCTTGGACGGGTCCTCGGATCAGCCCCAGCATTTT

V gene: TRBV19
clone size: .
D gene: TRBD2
J gene: TRBJ2-1
CDR3 protein: CASSIGGGFSYNEQFF
CDR3 DNA: TGTGCCAGTAGTATCGGCGGGGGGTTCTCCTACAATGAGCAGTTCTTC

V gene: TRBV28
clone size: once
D gene: .
J gene: TRBJ1-6
CDR3 protein: CASSSRGGLNNSPLHF
CDR3 DNA: TGTGCCAGCAGTTCCCGGGGGGGTCTGAATAATTCACCCCTCCACTTT

V gene: TRBV28
clone size: .
D gene: TRBD2
J gene: TRBJ2-1
CDR3 protein: CASSSVSGRGSSYNEQFF
CDR3 DNA: TGTGCCAGCAGTTCAGTAAGCGGGAGAGGGAGCTCCTACAATGAGCAGTTCTTC

V gene: TRBV7-2
clone size: .
D gene: TRBD1
J gene: TRBJ2-2
CDR3 protein: CASSLGGQGSAGELFF
CDR3 DNA: TGTGCCAGCAGCTTAGGGGGACAGGGTAGTGCCGGGGAGCTGTTTTTT

V gene: TRBV2
clone size: .
D gene: TRBD2
J gene: TRBJ2-1
CDR3 protein: CASSEALLREGRQFF
CDR3 DNA: TGTGCCAGCAGTGAAGCGCTTCTGAGGGAGGGCCGGCAGTTCTTC

V gene: TRBV6-6
clone size: .
D gene: .
J gene: TRBJ2-7
CDR3 protein: CASSYQGSEQYF
CDR3 DNA: TGTGCCAGCAGTTACCAGGGATCCGAGCAGTACTTC

V gene: TRBV5-1
clone size: .
D gene: .
J gene: TRBJ2-7
CDR3 protein: CASSLEGVSYEQYF
CDR3 DNA: TGCGCCAGCAGCTTGGAGGGAGTCTCCTACGAGCAGTACTTC

V gene: TRBV4-3
clone size: .
D gene: .
J gene: TRBJ1-1
CDR3 protein: CASSQDPIRQEAFF
CDR3 DNA: TGCGCCAGCAGCCAAGATCCTATCAGACAGGAAGCTTTCTTT

V gene: TRBV7-3
clone size: .
D gene: TRBD2
J gene: TRBJ2-1
CDR3 protein: CASSPRLAGHNNEQFF
CDR3 DNA: TGTGCCAGCAGCCCCCGACTAGCGGGGCATAACAATGAGCAGTTCTTC

V gene: TRBV3-1/TRBV3-2
clone size: .
D gene: TRBD2
J gene: TRBJ2-7
CDR3 protein: CASSRGLGSSYEQYF
CDR3 DNA: TGTGCCAGCAGCCGCGGACTAGGTAGCTCCTACGAGCAGTACTTC

V gene: TRBV6-5
clone size: .
D gene: .
J gene: TRBJ1-1
CDR3 protein: CASSPQPGIYGAFF
CDR3 DNA: TGTGCCAGCAGCCCCCAGCCAGGGATCTACGGGGCTTTCTTT

V gene: TRBV18
clone size: .
D gene: TRBD2
J gene: TRBJ2-2
CDR3 protein: CASSPRRNGRDNTGELFF
CDR3 DNA: TGTGCCAGCTCACCACGGCGGAACGGGAGGGATAACACCGGGGAGCTGTTTTTT

V gene: TRBV2
clone size: .
D gene: .
J gene: TRBJ2-5
CDR3 protein: CASSPRHGQHKYF
CDR3 DNA: TGTGCCAGCAGCCCTAGACACGGACAGCATAAGTACTTC

V gene: TRBV7-9
clone size: .
D gene: .
J gene: TRBJ2-1
CDR3 protein: CASSLSPRAPQFF
CDR3 DNA: TGTGCCAGCAGCTTATCCCCCAGGGCACCCCAGTTCTTC

V gene: TRBV3-1/TRBV3-2
clone size: .
D gene: TRBD2
J gene: TRBJ2-7
CDR3 protein: CASSPGPLAEGLSYEQYF
CDR3 DNA: TGTGCCAGCAGCCCGGGGCCCCTAGCGGAGGGGCTCTCCTACGAGCAGTACTTC

V gene: TRBV19
clone size: .
D gene: .
J gene: TRBJ2-5
CDR3 protein: CASSWTAQETQYF
CDR3 DNA: TGTGCCAGTAGTTGGACTGCGCAAGAGACCCAGTACTTC

V gene: TRBV7-2
clone size: .
D gene: .
J gene: TRBJ2-2
CDR3 protein: CASSLYRVTGELFF
CDR3 DNA: TGTGCCAGCAGCTTATACAGGGTGACCGGGGAGCTGTTTTTT

V gene: TRBV2
clone size: .
D gene: .
J gene: TRBJ2-7
CDR3 protein: CASRTERGGGANSYEQYF
CDR3 DNA: TGTGCCAGCAGGACCGAACGGGGAGGCGGGGCAAATTCCTACGAGCAGTACTTC

V gene: TRBV5-1
clone size: .
D gene: .
J gene: TRBJ2-7
CDR3 protein: CASSLPSYEQYF
CDR3 DNA: TGCGCCAGCAGCCTCCCGTCCTACGAGCAGTACTTC

V gene: TRBV28
clone size: .
D gene: TRBD2
J gene: TRBJ2-7
CDR3 protein: CASSNGGVGRYEQYF
CDR3 DNA: TGTGCCAGCAGTAACGGGGGGGTCGGTCGATACGAGCAGTACTTC

V gene: TRBV29-1
clone size: few
D gene: TRBD1
J gene: TRBJ2-1
CDR3 protein: CSVRTGREQFF
CDR3 DNA: TGCAGCGTTAGGACAGGGCGTGAGCAGTTCTTC

V gene: TRBV2
clone size: once
D gene: TRBD1
J gene: TRBJ1-6
CDR3 protein: CASSDLGQGNSPLHF
CDR3 DNA: TGTGCCAGCAGTGACCTGGGACAGGGAAATTCACCCCTCCACTTT

V gene: TRBV5-1
clone size: few
D gene: TRBD1
J gene: TRBJ2-7
CDR3 protein: CASSWWTGADEQYF
CDR3 DNA: TGCGCCAGCAGCTGGTGGACAGGGGCGGACGAGCAGTACTTC

V gene: TRBV18
clone size: .
D gene: TRBD1
J gene: TRBJ1-3
CDR3 protein: CASSARQGADGNTIYF
CDR3 DNA: TGTGCCAGCTCAGCAAGACAGGGGGCGGATGGAAACACCATATATTTT

V gene: TRBV19
clone size: .
D gene: .
J gene: TRBJ1-2
CDR3 protein: CASSIGRGISDGYTF
CDR3 DNA: TGTGCCAGTAGTATAGGGCGGGGGATCTCGGATGGCTACACCTTC

V gene: TRBV10-2
clone size: .
D gene: TRBD1
J gene: TRBJ2-1
CDR3 protein: CASSVQGAGYNEQFF
CDR3 DNA: TGCGCCAGCAGTGTACAGGGGGCCGGATACAATGAGCAGTTCTTC

V gene: TRBV12-3/TRBV12-4
clone size: .
D gene: .
J gene: TRBJ1-2
CDR3 protein: CASSTDTNYGYTF
CDR3 DNA: TGTGCCAGCAGCACGGACACTAACTATGGCTACACCTTC

V gene: TRBV27
clone size: few
D gene: TRBD1
J gene: TRBJ2-2
CDR3 protein: CASSWTGVITGELFF
CDR3 DNA: TGTGCCAGCAGCTGGACAGGGGTTATCACCGGGGAGCTGTTTTTT

V gene: TRBV7-2
clone size: .
D gene: .
J gene: TRBJ1-1
CDR3 protein: CASSPLASNTEAFF
CDR3 DNA: TGTGCCAGCAGCCCCCTGGCCAGTAACACTGAAGCTTTCTTT